The clone carrying this T cell receptor beta chain was seen a few times. The data were obtained in a study of identical twins. The length of the CDR3 is 14 residues. V gave up 6 bases and J gave up 1 base, with 12 bases separating them. The germline V gene has CDR1 SEHNR and CDR2 FQNEAQ (reference sequence). Template switching created a universal primer site, and the cDNA included unique molecular identifiers. TCRdb reanalysed the 5' RACE reads using MiXCR and keeps one entry per CDR3 protein. The table lists roughly 750,000 distinct CDR3 sequences, 21% of them singletons. Another study also made use of these data, one on T cells expressing NK-cell markers.

The clonotype originates from a woman between 18 and 30 years old in good health. The sample comprised PBMCs. The chain recombines TRBV7-9 with TRBJ1-1; D is uncertain. As DNA, the CDR3 is TGTGCCAGCAGGCCCCGGGAGCCGAACACTGAAGCTTTCTTT. Encoded protein: CASRPREPNTEAFF.